These 5 T cell receptor beta chains originate from one sample sequenced in a study of regulatory T cells in long-lasting Graves disease. Arm-PCR of CDR3 regions and iRepertoire HTBI primers were used to build TCR beta libraries. TCRdb reprocessed the multiplex PCR reads with MiXCR, giving one entry per CDR3 protein. The sample includes under 300,000 distinct CDR3 sequences, 20% of them seen just once. Described time point: newly diagnosed GD, antithyroid drugs for less than 3 months. RNA from PBMCs was the source of the TCR library. Sequencing was performed on peripheral blood mononuclear cells (PBMCs), taken at new diagnosis, from a patient treated with antithyroid drugs. The receptors come from a female donor with Graves disease.

Many counts were recorded for this clonotype. The J gene is TRBJ1-1, the V gene TRBV20-1; the match to TRBD1 covers 9 bases. Germline CDR1 is DFQATT and CDR2 is SNEGSKA (reference sequence). Trimming took 2 bases from V and 0 from J; bases not matched to a gene: 1. The CDR3 has 14 amino acids. CDR3 protein: CSARWDRVNTEAFF. CDR3 nucleotide sequence: TGCAGTGCTAGATGGGACAGGGTGAACACTGAAGCTTTCTTT.

This clonotype has just a few counts. The rearrangement links TRBV6-5 to TRBJ2-2, with 10 nucleotides matching TRBD2. The CDR3 is made up of 15 amino acids. Trimming at V came to 0 bases and at J to 5 bases, leaving 0 bases not matched to a gene. Germline values: CDR1 MNHEY, CDR2 SVGAGI. CDR3 DNA: TGTGCCAGCAGTTACTCGACTAGCGGGACCGGGGAGCTGTTTTTT. It specifies CASSYSTSGTGELFF.

This clonotype appeared many times. This sequence joins TRBV7-2 and TRBJ2-7; 8 bases are a match to TRBD2. CDR1 is SGHTA and CDR2 is FQGNSA in the germline V gene. V was clipped by 1 base and J by 0 bases; unmatched bases: 5. The CDR3 contains 16 residues. CDR3 coding DNA: TGTGCCAGCAGCTTAGTGAGCGGGGGACGCTCCTACGAGCAGTACTTC. Its protein product is CASSLVSGGRSYEQYF. Full variable domain (missing parts from reference TRBV7-2 and TRBJ2-7): GAGVSQSPSNKVTEKGKDVELRCDPISGHTALYWYRQSLGQGLEFLIYFQGNSAPDKSGLPSDRFSAERTGGSVSTLTIQRTQQEDSAVYLCASSLVSGGRSYEQYFGPGTRLTVT.

This clonotype was detected a few times. A much larger clone sits a single nucleotide away, making a read error possible. The chain recombines TRBV9 with TRBJ2-5; the D gene is possibly TRBD1 (5 bases). CDR1 and CDR2 from the germline V gene are SGDLS and YYNGEE. V lost 3 bases and J lost 3, with 18 bases in between. CDR3 length: 16 residues. The CDR3 region is CASSAHRRGEEETQYF. The CDR3 nucleotides read TGTGCCAGCAGCGCACACAGGAGAGGAGAGGAAGAGACCCAGTACTTC.

This clonotype was recorded at least ten times. V and J are TRBV4-1 and TRBJ2-5, with 13 positions matching TRBD2. J was trimmed by 0 bases and V by 3 bases; bases with no gene match: 1. Germline V gene data show CDR1 as MGHRA and CDR2 as YSYEKL. The CDR3 extends over 16 amino acids. CDR3 coding DNA: TGCGCCAGCAGCCACGGGACTAGCGGGGACCAAGAGACCCAGTACTTC. Protein sequence: CASSHGTSGDQETQYF.